One and the same sample provided the 32 T cell receptor beta chains below, sequenced in a study of neoadjuvant anti-PD-1 for oral cavity cancer. TCRdb's table, derived via immunoSEQ multiplex PCR, lists solely in-frame clones and lacks some. The sample yields more than 12,000 clones, 30% to 45% seen once. The sample's time point: after neoadjuvant nivolumab, at surgical resection. The sequencing used tumor tissue, collected after nivolumab (anti-PD-1) treatment. Source of these receptors: a person between 40 and 85 years old with oral cavity squamous cell carcinoma.

The count of this clone is one. The V call is TRBV6-6, the J call TRBJ1-3; D perhaps matches TRBD1 (5 bases). This CDR3 region has 16 residues. V was trimmed by 6 bases and J by 8 bases, leaving 23 bases between them. From germline, CDR1 is MNHNY and CDR2 SVGAGI (reference sequence). Here the CDR3 DNA reads TGTGCCAGCAGACACCTGGCAGGGAGTAGTGGGGACACCATATATTTT. It encodes CASRHLAGSSGDTIYF.

The chain employs TRBV9 and TRBJ2-2; weak D call: TRBD1 (5 bases). The CDR3 sequence is 14 residues long. Germline CDR1 SGDLS, CDR2 YYNGEE. The V end was cut by 4 bases, the J end by 1 base, with 8 bases between. Written as DNA, the CDR3 is TGTGCCAGCAGCCCAGGGCAGAACACCGGGGAGCTGTTTTTT. Protein sequence: CASSPGQNTGELFF.

This clone has a single count. This sequence joins TRBV5-4 and TRBJ2-7; TRBD2 aligns across 12 bases. Germline V gives CDR1 SGHNT, CDR2 YYREEE (reference sequence). The CDR3 length is 18 residues. With V trimmed by 0 bases and J by 0 bases, 7 bases remained unmatched. The CDR3 spells CASSLGATSGGSSYEQYF. The CDR3 DNA reads as TGTGCCAGCAGCTTGGGGGCTACTAGCGGGGGGAGCTCCTACGAGCAGTACTTC. Supplemented by reference TRBV5-4 and TRBJ2-7, the full variable domain reads ETGVTQSPTHLIKTRGQQVTLRCSSQSGHNTVSWYQQALGQGPQFIFQYYREEENGRGNFPPRFSGLQFPNYSSELNVNALELDDSALYLCASSLGATSGGSSYEQYFGPGTRLTVT.

The V gene is TRBV7-9, the J gene TRBJ2-3; D call uncertain. CDR3 size: 14 residues. Germline CDR1 SEHNR, CDR2 FQNEAQ (reference sequence). V lost 2 bases, J lost 2 bases, and 8 bases lay in between. CDR3 in amino acids: CASSLTGHTDTQYF. CDR3 DNA sequence: TGTGCCAGCAGCTTAACGGGCCACACAGATACGCAGTATTTT.

The rearrangement links TRBV7-7 to TRBJ2-2, with D possibly being TRBD1 or TRBD2 (5 bases each). With 5 bases removed from V and 2 bases from J, the gap between germline ends came to 12 bases. CDR3 length: 15 residues. Germline CDR1 reads SSHAT; CDR2 reads FNYEAQ (reference sequence). Here the CDR3 reads CASSPGPSNTGELFF. The DNA for the CDR3 is TGTGCCAGCAGCCCGGGACCCTCCAACACCGGGGAGCTGTTTTTT. Drawing the rest from reference TRBV7-7 and TRBJ2-2, the complete variable domain is GAGVSQSPRYKVTKRGQDVTLRCDPISSHATLYWYQQALGQGPEFLTYFNYEAQPDKSGLPSDRFSAERPEGSISTLTIQRTEQRDSAMYRCASSPGPSNTGELFFGEGSRLTVL.

This clone was seen a few times. CDR3 nucleotides: TGTGCCACCAGCAGAGAACAGGGACTTAACTATGGCTACACCTTC. It translates to CATSREQGLNYGYTF. The V and J genes are TRBV15 and TRBJ1-2; maybe TRBD1 (6 bases). The V end was cut by 0 bases, the J end by 1 base, with 9 bases between. The CDR3 consists of 15 residues. Germline assignment: CDR1 LNHNV and CDR2 YYDKDF (reference sequence).

The chain uses TRBV6-6 and TRBJ1-5; perhaps TRBD1 as D (6 bases). Deletions cut 7 bases from V and 5 bases from J, with 12 bases between. CDR3 length equals 13 residues. Germline V gene data show CDR1 as MNHNY and CDR2 as SVGAGI (reference sequence). CDR3 bases: TGTGCCAGCATCGGAGGGGGGTATCAGCCCCAGCATTTT. Its translation is CASIGGGYQPQHF.

CDR3: CASRRLAGAEQFF. Written as DNA, the CDR3 is TGTGCCAGCAGAAGGCTAGCGGGGGCTGAGCAGTTCTTC. The gene calls are TRBV6-6 and TRBJ2-1, with 10 bases fitting TRBD2. The CDR3 is made up of 13 amino acids. After removal of 6 bases from V and 9 bases from J, the junction contained 5 bases not matched to a gene. The germline V gene has CDR1 MNHNY and CDR2 SVGAGI (reference sequence).

This clone has only one observation. J is TRBJ2-3 and V is TRBV6-6; D gene uncertain. Trimming left V 0 bases short and J 4 bases short, with 11 bases between. Germline loops: CDR1 MNHNY, CDR2 SVGAGI (reference sequence). The CDR3 contains 15 residues. The CDR3 reads CASSYSGVVADTQYF. CDR3 DNA: TGTGCCAGCAGTTACTCTGGGGTAGTGGCAGATACGCAGTATTTT.

The chain combines TRBV4-1 with TRBJ2-2; D might be TRBD1 (5 bases). The germline gives CDR1 MGHRA, CDR2 YSYEKL. V was pared by 4 bases and J by 1 base, with 10 bases between. This CDR3 is 15 amino acids long. DNA for the CDR3: TGCGCCAGCAGCCTAGTCACAGGGAACACCGGGGAGCTGTTTTTT. It yields the protein CASSLVTGNTGELFF.

The V and J genes are TRBV2 and TRBJ2-7; TRBD2 is a possible D gene (5 bases). Germline V gives CDR1 SNHLY, CDR2 FYNNEI. The V end lost 3 bases, the J end lost 6 bases, and 12 bases lay between the germline ends. This CDR3 has 13 amino acids. The CDR3 region is CASSDVRGSEQYF. The CDR3 DNA follows: TGTGCCAGCAGTGATGTGAGAGGGTCCGAGCAGTACTTC.

This clone was picked up one time. This chain connects TRBV6-1 to TRBJ1-2; TRBD1 might be the D (6 bases). This CDR3 region has 13 residues. Germline lookup yields CDR1 MNHNS and CDR2 SASEGT. Trimming shortened V by 6 bases and J by 6 bases, and 14 bases separated the two germline ends. CDR3 nucleotides: TGTGCCAGCAGAATAACAGGGAACCATGGCTACACCTTC. Amino acid sequence: CASRITGNHGYTF.

This clone turned up a few times. The chain links TRBV19 to TRBJ1-5; D unclear. The CDR3 loop spans 13 amino acids. The germline V and J ends were trimmed by 8 bases and 6 bases, with 14 bases remaining between them. CDR1 is LNHDA and CDR2 is SQIVND in the germline V gene (reference sequence). This CDR3 is CASCISWRQPQHF. The CDR3 DNA is TGTGCCAGTTGCATCAGTTGGCGTCAGCCCCAGCATTTT. The full variable domain, in which reference TRBV19 and TRBJ1-5 provide the parts outside the CDR3, is DGGITQSPKYLFRKEGQNVTLSCEQNLNHDAMYWYRQDPGQGLRLIYYSQIVNDFQKGDIAEGYSVSREKKESFPLTVTSAQKNPTAFYLCASCISWRQPQHFGDGTRLSIL.

This chain connects TRBV6-4 to TRBJ1-1; D is ambiguous. The CDR3 is 13 residues long. V lost 4 bases, J lost 0 bases, and 6 bases lay in between. The germline gives CDR1 MRHNA, CDR2 SNTAGT. The CDR3 loop is CASSAFLNTEAFF. The CDR3 DNA sequence: TGTGCCAGCAGTGCTTTCCTGAACACTGAAGCTTTCTTT.

This clone came up once. The chain links TRBV4-1 to TRBJ2-5; unclear D gene. Trimming removed 2 bases at V and 0 bases at J, with 1 base between. Germline V gene sequence: CDR1 MGHRA, CDR2 YSYEKL. This CDR3 has 12 residues. This chain's CDR3 is CASSQNQETQYF. CDR3 in DNA: TGCGCCAGCAGCCAAAACCAAGAGACCCAGTACTTC.

This clone was observed a few times. The V gene is TRBV18, the J gene TRBJ1-5; D not resolved. Germline lookup yields CDR1 KGHSH and CDR2 LQKENI. The CDR3 covers 14 residues. The germline V and J ends were trimmed by 4 bases and 5 bases, with 12 bases remaining between them. CDR3 region: CASSLDWADQPQHF. The CDR3 nucleotides read TGTGCCAGCTCACTGGATTGGGCGGATCAGCCCCAGCATTTT.

This clone turned up a few times. V gene TRBV7-9 combines with J gene TRBJ2-7, with 10 bases aligning to TRBD1. V dropped 3 bases and J dropped 2; count of bases not matched to a gene: 7. The V gene's germline CDR1 is SEHNR and CDR2 FQNEAQ (reference sequence). CDR3 length: 16 amino acids. The CDR3 DNA sequence: TGTGCCAGCAGCTTCTCCGGGACAGGGGTGACCTACGAGCAGTACTTC. Protein sequence: CASSFSGTGVTYEQYF.

This clone was observed a few times. The J gene is TRBJ1-6, the V gene TRBV12-5; D is unclear. Trimming took off 5 bases at V and 7 bases at J, with 18 bases between the two ends. CDR3 length equals 16 residues. From germline, CDR1 is LGHNT and CDR2 FRNRAP. CDR3 in amino acids: CASGPSSQTKNSPLHF. As DNA, the CDR3 is TGTGCTAGTGGTCCATCTAGTCAGACTAAAAATTCACCCCTCCACTTT.

The chain uses TRBV5-1 and TRBJ2-7; D gene ambiguous. The CDR3 runs 14 residues. Germline values: CDR1 SGHRS, CDR2 YFSETQ. V was cut by 0 bases and J by 5 bases, with 12 bases left in between. This chain's CDR3 is CASSLEAEENEQYF. CDR3 bases: TGCGCCAGCAGCTTGGAGGCAGAGGAAAACGAGCAGTACTTC.

This clone was counted between two and nine times. V is TRBV10-2 and J is TRBJ1-2, with D perhaps TRBD1 (6 bases). The CDR3 spans 14 residues. V was cut by 0 bases and J by 6 bases, with 11 bases left in between. The germline gives CDR1 WSHSY, CDR2 SAAADI. The CDR3 DNA reads as TGCGCCAGCAGTGAGTCAAAGGGGGACGATGGCTACACCTTC. Protein: CASSESKGDDGYTF.

The chain employs TRBV6-5 and TRBJ2-7; TRBD1 aligns across 9 bases. The CDR3 totals 14 residues. Germline CDR1 reads MNHEY; CDR2 reads SVGAGI. V gave up 5 bases and J gave up 3 bases; unmatched junction bases: 5. This CDR3 reads CASSQGQGRYEQYF. CDR3 sequence (DNA): TGTGCCAGCAGTCAAGGACAGGGGCGCTACGAGCAGTACTTC.

A few counts support this clone. V and J are TRBV6-1 and TRBJ2-5; D is ambiguous. In germline, CDR1 is MNHNS, CDR2 SASEGT. V gave up 5 bases and J gave up 5 bases, with 12 bases separating them. CDR3 length: 13 residues. The CDR3 region is CASSNGKEETQYF. The DNA for the CDR3 is TGTGCCAGCAGTAACGGCAAAGAGGAGACCCAGTACTTC.

This clone was detected only a few times. The chain links TRBV19 to TRBJ1-1, with a tentative D call TRBD1 (6 bases). CDR3 length equals 14 residues. Trimming shortened V by 7 bases and J by 4 bases, and 16 bases separated the two germline ends. The germline V gene encodes CDR1 LNHDA and CDR2 SQIVND (reference sequence). CDR3 in DNA: TGTGCCAGTATCCGGAACAGGGCCGGCACTGAAGCTTTCTTT. It is translated as CASIRNRAGTEAFF.

The chain combines TRBV5-6 with TRBJ2-5; 8 bases are shared with TRBD1. Germline V gene lookup returns CDR1 SGHDT and CDR2 YYEEEE. V was pared by 0 bases and J by 7 bases, with 2 bases of the junction left unmatched. This CDR3 is 13 amino acids long. CDR3 DNA sequence: TGTGCCAGCAGCTTGGACAGGGGGGCGACCCAGTACTTC. Amino acids: CASSLDRGATQYF.

V usage is TRBV6-5 and J usage is TRBJ1-6; 7 bases match TRBD1. The CDR3 length is 13 residues. V lost 6 bases to trimming and J lost 9 bases; unmatched junction nucleotides: 5. The germline V gene has CDR1 MNHEY and CDR2 SVGAGI. The CDR3 loop reads CASRFDRASPLHF. In DNA form, the CDR3 reads TGTGCCAGCAGGTTCGACAGGGCTTCACCCCTCCACTTT.

The chain has TRBV11-3 and TRBJ2-1; no clear D. This CDR3 has 11 residues. V was clipped by 5 bases and J by 7 bases, with 6 bases between them. Germline V CDR1 and CDR2: SGHNT, YENEEA. The CDR3 is CASSQENEQFF. As DNA, the CDR3 is TGTGCCAGCAGCCAGGAGAATGAGCAGTTCTTC.

The rearrangement uses TRBV6-1 and TRBJ2-3; either TRBD1 or TRBD2 may supply D (5 bases each). The CDR3 loop spans 12 amino acids. CDR1 and CDR2 from the germline V gene are MNHNS and SASEGT. V was pared by 7 bases and J by 1 base, with 6 bases between. The CDR3 sequence: CASMGGTDTQYF. In nucleotides, the CDR3 is TGTGCCAGCATGGGGGGCACAGATACGCAGTATTTT.

The rearrangement uses TRBV30 and TRBJ1-2; D gene uncertain. Per germline, CDR1 GTSNPN and CDR2 SVGIG (reference sequence). V lost 4 bases and J 3 bases, leaving 12 bases between the germline ends. The CDR3 is 13 residues long. The chain's CDR3 is CAWKVPGYYGYTF. CDR3 coding DNA: TGTGCCTGGAAAGTACCGGGTTACTATGGCTACACCTTC.

This clone was detected a few times. V gene TRBV19 combines with J gene TRBJ2-7; 10 bases are a match to TRBD1. The CDR3 totals 14 residues. V was clipped by 8 bases and J by 2 bases; unmatched bases: 6. The V gene's germline CDR1 is LNHDA and CDR2 SQIVND (reference sequence). The CDR3 bases are TGTGCCAGTCGCCGGGACAGGGGAACCTACGAGCAGTACTTC. Its protein is CASRRDRGTYEQYF.

V is TRBV10-3 and J is TRBJ2-3; 7 nucleotides agree with TRBD2. CDR1 and CDR2 (germline): ENHRY, SYGVKD. The CDR3 sequence is 12 residues long. The V and J ends lost 8 bases and 7 bases, in that order; junction bases with no gene match: 6. CDR3 in amino acids: CAIGGEGNTQYF. The CDR3 bases are TGTGCCATCGGGGGGGAGGGAAATACGCAGTATTTT.

This clone counts as large (0.1 to 1%). This chain connects TRBV2 to TRBJ2-7, with 7 bases matching TRBD1. The CDR3 covers 15 residues. V gave up 6 bases and J gave up 2 bases; unmatched junction bases: 10. Germline V CDR1 and CDR2: SNHLY, FYNNEI. The CDR3 loop reads CASRGDSMITYEQYF. Written as DNA, the CDR3 is TGTGCCAGCAGGGGGGACAGTATGATAACCTACGAGCAGTACTTC.

This clone has just a few counts. This chain uses TRBV2 with TRBJ1-2, with a tentative D call TRBD1 (5 bases). Looked up from germline, CDR1 is SNHLY and CDR2 is FYNNEI. The CDR3 has 13 amino acids. The V end lost 6 bases, the J end lost 6 bases, and 14 bases lay between the germline ends. CDR3 residues: CASRVGGFDGYTF. The CDR3 bases are TGTGCCAGCAGGGTTGGGGGATTCGATGGCTACACCTTC.